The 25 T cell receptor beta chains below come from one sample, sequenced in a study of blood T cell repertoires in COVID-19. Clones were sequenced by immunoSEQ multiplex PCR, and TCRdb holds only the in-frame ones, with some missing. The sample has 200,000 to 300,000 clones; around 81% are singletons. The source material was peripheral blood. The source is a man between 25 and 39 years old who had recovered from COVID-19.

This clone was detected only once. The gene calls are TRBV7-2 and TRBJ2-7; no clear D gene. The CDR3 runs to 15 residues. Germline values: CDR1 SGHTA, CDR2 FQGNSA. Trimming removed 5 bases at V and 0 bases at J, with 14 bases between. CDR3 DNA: TGTGCCAGCAGCGCTCGGAGACTGAGCTCCTACGAGCAGTACTTC. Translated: CASSARRLSSYEQYF.

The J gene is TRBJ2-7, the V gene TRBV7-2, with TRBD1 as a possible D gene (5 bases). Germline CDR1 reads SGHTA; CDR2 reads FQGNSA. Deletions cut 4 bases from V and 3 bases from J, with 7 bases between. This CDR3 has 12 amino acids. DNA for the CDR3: TGTGCCAGCAGCTACGACAGCTACGAGCAGTACTTC. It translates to CASSYDSYEQYF.

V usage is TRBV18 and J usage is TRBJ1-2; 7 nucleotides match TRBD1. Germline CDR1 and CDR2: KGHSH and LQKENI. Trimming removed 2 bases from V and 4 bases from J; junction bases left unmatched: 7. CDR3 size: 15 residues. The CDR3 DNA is TGTGCCAGCTCACCAAGGGGACAGACTATCTATGGCTACACCTTC. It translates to CASSPRGQTIYGYTF.

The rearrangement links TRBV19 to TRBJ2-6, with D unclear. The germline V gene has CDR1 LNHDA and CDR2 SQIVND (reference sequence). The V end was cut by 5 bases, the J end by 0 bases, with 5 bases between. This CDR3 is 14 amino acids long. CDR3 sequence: CASSFLSGANVLTF. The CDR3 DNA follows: TGTGCCAGTAGTTTCCTCTCTGGGGCCAACGTCCTGACTTTC.

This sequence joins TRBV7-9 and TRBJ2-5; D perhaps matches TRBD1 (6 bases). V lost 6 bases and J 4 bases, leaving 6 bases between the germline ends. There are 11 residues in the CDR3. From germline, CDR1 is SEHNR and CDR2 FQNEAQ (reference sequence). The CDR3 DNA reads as TGTGCCAGCAGACAGGGAGAGACCCAGTACTTC. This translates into CASRQGETQYF.

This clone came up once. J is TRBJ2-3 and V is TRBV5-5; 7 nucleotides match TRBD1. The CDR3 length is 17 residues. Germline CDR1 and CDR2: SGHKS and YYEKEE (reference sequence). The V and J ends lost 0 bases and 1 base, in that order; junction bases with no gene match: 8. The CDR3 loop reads CASSLGPTGSGTDTQYF. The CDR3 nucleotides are TGTGCCAGCAGCTTGGGCCCGACAGGGTCGGGCACAGATACGCAGTATTTT.

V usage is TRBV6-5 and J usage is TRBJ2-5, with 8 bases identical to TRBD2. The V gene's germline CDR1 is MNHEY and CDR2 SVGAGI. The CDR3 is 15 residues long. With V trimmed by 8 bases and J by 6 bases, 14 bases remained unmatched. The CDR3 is CASSGGTAGVQTQYF. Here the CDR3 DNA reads TGTGCCAGCTCGGGAGGGACGGCGGGGGTGCAGACCCAGTACTTC.

In DNA form, the CDR3 reads TGTGCCAGCACCCTGGGGGGACAGAGATTGAACACTGAAGCTTTCTTT. Protein: CASTLGGQRLNTEAFF. The gene calls are TRBV3-1 (or the pseudogene TRBV3-2) and TRBJ1-1; 7 bases map to TRBD1. V gave up 7 bases and J gave up 0 bases; unmatched junction bases: 11. Germline assignment: CDR1 LGHDT and CDR2 YNNKEL (reference sequence). This CDR3 is 16 amino acids long.

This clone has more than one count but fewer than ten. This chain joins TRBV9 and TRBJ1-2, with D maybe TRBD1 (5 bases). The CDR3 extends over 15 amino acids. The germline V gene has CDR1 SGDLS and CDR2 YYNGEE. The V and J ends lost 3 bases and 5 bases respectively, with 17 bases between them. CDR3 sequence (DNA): TGTGCCAGCAGCGCGGATAGGGGCCGTATTTATGGCTACACCTTC. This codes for CASSADRGRIYGYTF. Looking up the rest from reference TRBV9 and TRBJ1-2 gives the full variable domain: DSGVTQTPKHLITATGQRVTLRCSPRSGDLSVYWYQQSLDQGLQFLIQYYNGEERAKGNILERFSAQQFPDLHSELNLSSLELGDSALYFCASSADRGRIYGYTFGSGTRLTVV.

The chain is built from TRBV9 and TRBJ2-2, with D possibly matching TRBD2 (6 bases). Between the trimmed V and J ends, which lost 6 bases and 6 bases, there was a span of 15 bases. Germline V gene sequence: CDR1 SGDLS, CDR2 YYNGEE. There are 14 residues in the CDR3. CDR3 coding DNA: TGTGCCAGCATGGGGGGAGACGAGGCCGGGGAGCTGTTTTTT. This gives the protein CASMGGDEAGELFF. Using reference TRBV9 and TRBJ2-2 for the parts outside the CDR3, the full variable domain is DSGVTQTPKHLITATGQRVTLRCSPRSGDLSVYWYQQSLDQGLQFLIQYYNGEERAKGNILERFSAQQFPDLHSELNLSSLELGDSALYFCASMGGDEAGELFFGEGSRLTVL.

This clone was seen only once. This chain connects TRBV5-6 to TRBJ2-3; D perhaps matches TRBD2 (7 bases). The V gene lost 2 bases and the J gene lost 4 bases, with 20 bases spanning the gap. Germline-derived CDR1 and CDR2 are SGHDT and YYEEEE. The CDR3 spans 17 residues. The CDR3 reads CASSFLTSGGRSDTQYF. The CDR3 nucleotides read TGTGCCAGCAGCTTCTTGACTTCCGGGGGGCGCTCAGATACGCAGTATTTT.

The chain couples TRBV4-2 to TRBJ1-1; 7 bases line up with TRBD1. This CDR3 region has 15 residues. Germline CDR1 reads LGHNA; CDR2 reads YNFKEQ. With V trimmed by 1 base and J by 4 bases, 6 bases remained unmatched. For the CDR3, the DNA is TGTGCCAGCAGCCAAGCTACAGGGGTGGCCACTGAAGCTTTCTTT. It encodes CASSQATGVATEAFF.

The chain's CDR3 is CASGPAANTEAFF. CDR3 nucleotides: TGTGCCAGCGGGCCCGCAGCGAACACTGAAGCTTTCTTT. This chain joins TRBV2 and TRBJ1-1; the D is unclear. CDR1 and CDR2 (germline): SNHLY, FYNNEI. This CDR3 has 13 amino acids. The V end lost 8 bases, the J end lost 1 base, and 11 bases lay between the germline ends.

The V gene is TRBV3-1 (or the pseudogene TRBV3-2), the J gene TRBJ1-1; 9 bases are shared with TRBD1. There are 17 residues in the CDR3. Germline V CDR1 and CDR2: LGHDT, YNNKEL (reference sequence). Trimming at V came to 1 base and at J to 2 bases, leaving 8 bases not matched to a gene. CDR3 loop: CASSQGDLGQGNTEAFF. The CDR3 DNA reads TGTGCCAGCAGCCAAGGGGATTTGGGACAGGGAAACACTGAAGCTTTCTTT.

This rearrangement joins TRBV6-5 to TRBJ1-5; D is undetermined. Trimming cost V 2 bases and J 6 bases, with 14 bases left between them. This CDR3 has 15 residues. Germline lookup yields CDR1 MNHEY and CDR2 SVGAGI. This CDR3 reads CASSYTGLSSQPQHF. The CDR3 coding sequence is TGTGCCAGCAGTTACACCGGGTTAAGTAGTCAGCCCCAGCATTTT.

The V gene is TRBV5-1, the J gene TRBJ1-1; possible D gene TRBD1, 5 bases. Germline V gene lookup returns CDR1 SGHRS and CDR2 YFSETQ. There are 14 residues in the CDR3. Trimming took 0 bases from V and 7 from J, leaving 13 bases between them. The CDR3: CASSLGSGGYEAFF. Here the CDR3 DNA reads TGCGCCAGCAGCTTGGGATCCGGGGGTTATGAAGCTTTCTTT.

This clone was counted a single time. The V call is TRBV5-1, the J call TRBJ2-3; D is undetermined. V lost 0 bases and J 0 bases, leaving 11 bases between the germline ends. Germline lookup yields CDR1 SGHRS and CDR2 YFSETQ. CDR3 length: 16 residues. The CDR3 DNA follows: TGCGCCAGCAGCTTGGGGTCTACCGGGAGCACAGATACGCAGTATTTT. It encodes CASSLGSTGSTDTQYF.

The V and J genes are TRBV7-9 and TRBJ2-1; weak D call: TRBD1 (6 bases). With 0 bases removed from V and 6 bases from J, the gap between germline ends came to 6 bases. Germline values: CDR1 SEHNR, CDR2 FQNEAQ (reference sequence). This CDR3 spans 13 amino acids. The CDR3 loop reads CASSLAGGNEQFF. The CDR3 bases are TGTGCCAGCAGCTTAGCAGGGGGCAATGAGCAGTTCTTC.

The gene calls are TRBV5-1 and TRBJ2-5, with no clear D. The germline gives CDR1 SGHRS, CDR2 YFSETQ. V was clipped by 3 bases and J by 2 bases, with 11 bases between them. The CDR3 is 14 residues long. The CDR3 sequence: CASSSTVTQETQYF. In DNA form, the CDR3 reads TGCGCCAGCAGCTCAACAGTCACTCAAGAGACCCAGTACTTC. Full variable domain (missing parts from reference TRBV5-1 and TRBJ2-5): KAGVTQTPRYLIKTRGQQVTLSCSPISGHRSVSWYQQTPGQGLQFLFEYFSETQRNKGNFPGRFSGRQFSNSRSEMNVSTLELGDSALYLCASSSTVTQETQYFGPGTRLLVL.

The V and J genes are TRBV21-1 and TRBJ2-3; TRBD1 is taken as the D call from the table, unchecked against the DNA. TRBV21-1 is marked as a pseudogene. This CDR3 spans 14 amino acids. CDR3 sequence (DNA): TGTGCCAGCAGCCGACAGGTTAACACAGATACGCAGTATTTT. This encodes CASSRQVNTDTQYF.

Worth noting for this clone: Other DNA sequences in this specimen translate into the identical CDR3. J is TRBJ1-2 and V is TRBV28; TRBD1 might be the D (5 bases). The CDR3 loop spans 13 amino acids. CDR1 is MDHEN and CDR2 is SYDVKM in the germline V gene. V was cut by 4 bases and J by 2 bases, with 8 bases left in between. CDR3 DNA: TGTGCCAGCAGTTCGACAGTGAACTATGGCTACACCTTC. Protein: CASSSTVNYGYTF.

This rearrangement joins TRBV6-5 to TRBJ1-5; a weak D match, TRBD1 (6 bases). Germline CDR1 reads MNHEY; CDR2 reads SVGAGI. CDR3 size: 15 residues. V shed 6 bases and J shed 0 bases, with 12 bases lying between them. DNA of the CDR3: TGTGCCAGCAGCCCCGGGACAAGTAGCAATCAGCCCCAGCATTTT. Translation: CASSPGTSSNQPQHF.

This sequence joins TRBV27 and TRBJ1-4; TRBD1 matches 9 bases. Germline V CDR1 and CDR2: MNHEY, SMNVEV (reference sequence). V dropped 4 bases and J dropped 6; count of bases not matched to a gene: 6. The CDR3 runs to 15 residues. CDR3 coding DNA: TGTGCCAGCAGTTCCTTGACAGGGGGAGATGAAAAACTGTTTTTT. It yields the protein CASSSLTGGDEKLFF.

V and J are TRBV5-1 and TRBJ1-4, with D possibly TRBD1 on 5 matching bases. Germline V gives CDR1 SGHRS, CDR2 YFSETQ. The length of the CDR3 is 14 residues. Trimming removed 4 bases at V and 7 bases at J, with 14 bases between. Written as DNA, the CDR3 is TGCGCCAGCAGCCCCAGGGAGGGGAGTGAAAAACTGTTTTTT. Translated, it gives CASSPREGSEKLFF.

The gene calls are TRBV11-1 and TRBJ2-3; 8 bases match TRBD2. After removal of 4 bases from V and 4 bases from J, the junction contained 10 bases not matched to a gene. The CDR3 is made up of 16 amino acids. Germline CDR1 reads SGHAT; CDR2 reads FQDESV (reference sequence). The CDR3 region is CASSSTGGRFSDTQYF. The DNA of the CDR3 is TGTGCCAGCAGCTCCACGGGGGGGCGGTTCTCAGATACGCAGTATTTT.